The present T cell receptor (beta chain) was sequenced within a study of blood T cells in healthy people across ages. About the study: Roughly one uniquely barcoded beta molecule per two T cells was captured. Findings and limits, study-wide: Higher diversity and more naive CD4+ cells were features of long-lived donors, compared to aged donors. Older age went with lower TCR beta diversity per million T cells, in a roughly linear way.

The use of a sample-barcoded 5' primer and a J-beta primer mix characterized a second PCR of about 7 to 12 cycles. TCRdb re-derived calls from the 5' RACE reads in MiXCR, one entry per CDR3 protein. The sample carries about 680,000 distinct CDR3 sequences, approximately 50% recorded once. About this clonotype: Its target is not known.

Trimming left V 4 bases short and J 0 bases short, with 10 bases between. The V gene's germline CDR1 is MNHEY and CDR2 SMNVEV (reference sequence). The CDR3 covers 15 residues. The clonotype was recovered from an older woman in good health. Sequenced input: blood. The V call is TRBV27, the J call TRBJ2-1, with D hard to call. The CDR3 protein is CASSCLESSYNEQFF. CDR3 in DNA: TGTGCCAGCAGTTGTTTGGAGAGCTCCTACAATGAGCAGTTCTTC.